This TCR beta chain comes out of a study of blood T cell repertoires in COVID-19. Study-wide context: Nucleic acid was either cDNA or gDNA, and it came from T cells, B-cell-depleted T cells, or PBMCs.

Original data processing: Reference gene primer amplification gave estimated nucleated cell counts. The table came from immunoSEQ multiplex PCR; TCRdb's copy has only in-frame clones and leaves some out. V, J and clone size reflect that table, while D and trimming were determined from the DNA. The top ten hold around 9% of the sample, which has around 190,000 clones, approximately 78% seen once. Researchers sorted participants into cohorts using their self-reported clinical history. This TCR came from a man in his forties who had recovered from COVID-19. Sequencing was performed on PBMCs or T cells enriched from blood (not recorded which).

Here the CDR3 DNA reads TGTGCCAGTAGCCCCGGGCGTGGACAGGGGAACGGCTACACCTTC. Its protein product is CASSPGRGQGNGYTF. The chain combines TRBV19 with TRBJ1-2, with TRBD1 identical over 9 bases. CDR1 is LNHDA, CDR2 SQIVND, per germline (reference sequence). V shed 6 bases, J shed 8 bases, and the junction held 13 bases outside the gene matches. This CDR3 is built from 15 residues. Full variable domain (missing parts from reference TRBV19 and TRBJ1-2): DGGITQSPKYLFRKEGQNVTLSCEQNLNHDAMYWYRQDPGQGLRLIYYSQIVNDFQKGDIAEGYSVSREKKESFPLTVTSAQKNPTAFYLCASSPGRGQGNGYTFGSGTRLTVV.